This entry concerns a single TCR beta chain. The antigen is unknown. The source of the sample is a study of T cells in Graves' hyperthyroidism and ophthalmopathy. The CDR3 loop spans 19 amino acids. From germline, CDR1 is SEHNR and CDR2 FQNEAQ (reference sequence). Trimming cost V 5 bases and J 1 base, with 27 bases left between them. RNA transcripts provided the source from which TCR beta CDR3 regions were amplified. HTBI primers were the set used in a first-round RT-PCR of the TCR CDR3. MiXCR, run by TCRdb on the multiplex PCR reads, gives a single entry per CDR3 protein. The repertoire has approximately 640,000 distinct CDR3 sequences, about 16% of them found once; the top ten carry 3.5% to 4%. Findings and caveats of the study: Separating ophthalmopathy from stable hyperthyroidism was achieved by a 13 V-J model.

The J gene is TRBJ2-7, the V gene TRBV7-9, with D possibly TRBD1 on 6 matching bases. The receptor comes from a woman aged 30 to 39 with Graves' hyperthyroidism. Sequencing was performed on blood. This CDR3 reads CASSRPTGSLLTPSYEQYF. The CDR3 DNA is TGTGCCAGCAGCCGCCCTACAGGGTCCCTCCTCACCCCATCCTACGAGCAGTACTTC.